This TCR beta chain was identified in a study of T cell responses to AZD1222 COVID-19 vaccine. Whole-study results and caveats: White British ancestry dominated among donors, who included more females, and clonal diversity was possibly underestimated.

In this sample, this clone turned up once. The antigen remains undetermined. Trimming stripped 3 bases from V and 4 bases from J, with 10 bases between. The CDR3 runs to 14 residues. Germline CDR1 reads LNHDA; CDR2 reads SQIVND (reference sequence). Clones were read by immunoSEQ multiplex PCR, and TCRdb kept only the in-frame ones, dropping some. The sample holds 84,000 or so clones; 91% are singletons and the top ten take 4% to 6%. This sequence originates from an adult in good health. The sample consisted of peripheral blood, taken on day 0 of MenACWY control vaccination. The chain uses TRBV19 and TRBJ2-1; perhaps TRBD2 as D (5 bases). In DNA form, the CDR3 reads TGTGCCAGTAGTATTGAGGGATATTACAATGAGCAGTTCTTC. Translated: CASSIEGYYNEQFF. Full variable domain (remainder filled in from reference TRBV19 and TRBJ2-1): DGGITQSPKYLFRKEGQNVTLSCEQNLNHDAMYWYRQDPGQGLRLIYYSQIVNDFQKGDIAEGYSVSREKKESFPLTVTSAQKNPTAFYLCASSIEGYYNEQFFGPGTRLTVL.